This TCR beta chain was obtained from a study of T cell clonality in common variable immunodeficiency. Study-wide findings and caveats: In common variable immunodeficiency, TCR beta chains reportedly carried fewer deletions and N-nucleotide insertions.

Looked up from germline, CDR1 is GTSNPN and CDR2 is SVGIG (reference sequence). The length of the CDR3 is 13 residues. Aged about 9 to 64 years, CVID subjects averaged about 39 years old. Caucasian heritage predominated among both patients and controls. This clone has only a few counts. What it binds is unknown. The CDR3 extends 3 residues past the end of the read, so its final part is completed from the germline J gene. Clones were read by immunoSEQ multiplex PCR, and TCRdb kept only the in-frame ones, dropping some. The specimen has 10,000 to 13,000 clones, none found just once. Sample: peripheral blood mononuclear cells. The TCR was taken from a human donor with common variable immunodeficiency. V is TRBV30 and J is TRBJ1-2; 11 nucleotides agree with TRBD1. This CDR3 is CAWSGTGGEGYTF. The covered CDR3 bases are TGTGCCTGGAGTGGGACAGGGGGCGAGGGC.